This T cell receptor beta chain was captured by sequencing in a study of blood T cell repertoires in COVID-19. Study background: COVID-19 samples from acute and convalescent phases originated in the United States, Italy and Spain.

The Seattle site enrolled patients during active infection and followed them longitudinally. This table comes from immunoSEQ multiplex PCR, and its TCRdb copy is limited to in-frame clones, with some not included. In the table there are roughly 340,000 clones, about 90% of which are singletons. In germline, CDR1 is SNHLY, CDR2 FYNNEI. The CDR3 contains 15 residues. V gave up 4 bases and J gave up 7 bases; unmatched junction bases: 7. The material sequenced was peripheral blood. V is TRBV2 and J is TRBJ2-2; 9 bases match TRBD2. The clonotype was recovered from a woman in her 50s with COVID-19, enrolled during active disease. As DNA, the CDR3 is TGTGCCAGCAGTGGGGCTAGCGGGATAATCGGGGAGCTGTTTTTT. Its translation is CASSGASGIIGELFF.